These 14 T cell receptor beta chains were sequenced from one sample in a study of OX40 agonist ivuxolimab in advanced cancers. Using immunoSEQ multiplex PCR, the repertoire was profiled, and TCRdb retains in-frame clones only, with some absent. The sample has 45,000 to 70,000 clones, approximately 86% seen once. The sequenced sample was CD4+ or CD8+ T cells sorted from blood, obtained in a trial of the OX40 agonist ivuxolimab. These receptors all stem from an adult with an advanced solid tumor such as melanoma, head and neck, liver or kidney cancer.

The sample holds one count of this clone. The rearrangement joins TRBV7-9 to TRBJ1-4; 9 bases are shared with TRBD1. This CDR3 has 18 residues. Germline V gene sequence: CDR1 SEHNR, CDR2 FQNEAQ (reference sequence). Trimming removed 5 bases from V and 6 bases from J; junction bases left unmatched: 16. The CDR3 region is CASSHTGTGLWMHEKLFF. In nucleotides, the CDR3 is TGTGCCAGCAGCCACACCGGGACAGGGCTTTGGATGCATGAAAAACTGTTTTTT.

The genes are TRBV2 and TRBJ2-7; D gene ambiguous. V lost 11 bases to trimming and J lost 3 bases, with 17 bases between them. CDR1 SNHLY and CDR2 FYNNEI come from the germline V gene. The CDR3 totals 13 residues. CDR3 loop: CACNGPFVYEQYF. The CDR3 DNA follows: TGTGCCTGCAACGGGCCCTTTGTCTACGAGCAGTACTTC.

V gene TRBV5-1 combines with J gene TRBJ2-2, with D hard to call. The CDR3 is made up of 16 amino acids. Germline V gene data show CDR1 as SGHRS and CDR2 as YFSETQ. Trimming stripped 5 bases from V and 4 bases from J, with 18 bases between. DNA for the CDR3: TGCGCCAGCAGGGGATCTGGGGTATCGAGCACCGGGGAGCTGTTTTTT. Its translation is CASRGSGVSSTGELFF.

V gene TRBV4-2 combines with J gene TRBJ2-2; TRBD2 aligns across 7 bases. The germline gives CDR1 LGHNA, CDR2 YNFKEQ. The length of the CDR3 is 16 residues. J lost 4 bases, V lost 2 bases, and 7 bases had no gene match. CDR3 protein: CASSQPHLAGTGELFF. The CDR3 DNA sequence: TGTGCCAGCAGCCAACCCCACTTAGCGGGCACCGGGGAGCTGTTTTTT.

This rearrangement joins TRBV30 to TRBJ1-5; no clear D gene. The CDR3 loop spans 13 amino acids. V lost 0 bases and J 5 bases, leaving 8 bases between the germline ends. The germline CDR1 and CDR2 sequences are GTSNPN and SVGIG (reference sequence). CDR3 DNA: TGTGCCTGGAGTGTAGCAGACCATCAGCCCCAGCATTTT. Translating it yields CAWSVADHQPQHF.

This clone was detected only once. The genes are TRBV5-1 and TRBJ1-1; no clear D. The CDR3 loop spans 13 amino acids. V dropped 9 bases and J dropped 4 bases, with 16 bases sitting between them. The germline gives CDR1 SGHRS, CDR2 YFSETQ. For the CDR3, the DNA is TGCGCCACCCATGGGGTTGACGGCACTGAAGCTTTCTTT. Amino acids: CATHGVDGTEAFF.

V and J are TRBV19 and TRBJ2-3; the match to TRBD2 covers 9 bases. This CDR3 is built from 15 residues. V shed 2 bases, J shed 4 bases, and the junction held 4 bases outside the gene matches. CDR1 is LNHDA and CDR2 is SQIVND in the germline V gene (reference sequence). In nucleotides, the CDR3 is TGTGCCAGTAGTATAACTAGCGGGCGGCCAGATACGCAGTATTTT. Its translation is CASSITSGRPDTQYF.

V and J are TRBV4-1 and TRBJ1-2; D call uncertain. Germline V gene sequence: CDR1 MGHRA, CDR2 YSYEKL. Trimming pared 2 bases from V and 1 base from J, leaving 11 bases between. This CDR3 is 15 amino acids long. The chain's CDR3 is CASSQSTSLNYGYTF. CDR3 DNA sequence: TGCGCCAGCAGCCAATCGACGTCGCTTAACTATGGCTACACCTTC.

The chain carries TRBV11-2 and TRBJ2-3; TRBD1 matches at 7 bases. Trimming cost V 2 bases and J 5 bases; bases outside gene matches: 7. The germline gives CDR1 SGHAT, CDR2 FQNNGV. CDR3 length: 15 amino acids. CDR3 region: CASSLQSGGEDTQYF. The CDR3 nucleotides are TGTGCCAGCAGCTTACAGTCAGGGGGAGAAGATACGCAGTATTTT.

CDR3 bases: TGTGCCAGCAGCCAAGTTGGGACAGGCCAGCTCTACGAGCAGTACTTC. Translation gives CASSQVGTGQLYEQYF. The chain links TRBV14 to TRBJ2-7, with 8 bases matching TRBD1. Trimming removed 1 base from V and 3 bases from J; junction bases left unmatched: 8. The CDR3 is 16 amino acids. From germline, CDR1 is SGHDN and CDR2 FVKESK.

As to this clone: Compared with germline, one end of the junction differs, possibly owing to a read error. V gene TRBV7-3 combines with J gene TRBJ2-7; TRBD1 might be the D (6 bases). CDR1 SGHTA and CDR2 FQGTGA come from the germline V gene. The CDR3 sequence is 16 residues long. DNA for the CDR3: TGCGCCAGCAGCCGCTCCGGGACATTGAGCTCCTACGAGCAGTACTTC. It specifies CASSRSGTLSSYEQYF.

The chain has TRBV10-3 and TRBJ2-2; D may be TRBD1 (5 bases). In germline, CDR1 is ENHRY, CDR2 SYGVKD. The V gene lost 8 bases and the J gene lost 1 base, with 8 bases spanning the gap. CDR3 length: 13 amino acids. The CDR3 nucleotides are TGTGCCATCTCCGACAGGAACACCGGGGAGCTGTTTTTT. It specifies CAISDRNTGELFF.

V is TRBV7-9 and J is TRBJ1-2; no firm D call. Germline assignment: CDR1 SEHNR and CDR2 FQNEAQ (reference sequence). The CDR3 is 12 amino acids. The V end lost 5 bases, the J end lost 8 bases, and 12 bases lay between the germline ends. The CDR3 nucleotides are TGTGCCAGCAGCCTGCCCCTGGGGGGCTACACCTTC. Translation: CASSLPLGGYTF.

The chain employs TRBV27 and TRBJ2-1; perhaps D is TRBD1 or TRBD2 (5 bases each). The CDR3 totals 16 residues. V gave up 6 bases and J gave up 5 bases, with 20 bases separating them. Germline V gene data show CDR1 as MNHEY and CDR2 as SMNVEV (reference sequence). In nucleotides, the CDR3 is TGTGCCAGCAGAACGGCCGGGGCCCGCCCGCACAATGAGCAGTTCTTC. Residues: CASRTAGARPHNEQFF.